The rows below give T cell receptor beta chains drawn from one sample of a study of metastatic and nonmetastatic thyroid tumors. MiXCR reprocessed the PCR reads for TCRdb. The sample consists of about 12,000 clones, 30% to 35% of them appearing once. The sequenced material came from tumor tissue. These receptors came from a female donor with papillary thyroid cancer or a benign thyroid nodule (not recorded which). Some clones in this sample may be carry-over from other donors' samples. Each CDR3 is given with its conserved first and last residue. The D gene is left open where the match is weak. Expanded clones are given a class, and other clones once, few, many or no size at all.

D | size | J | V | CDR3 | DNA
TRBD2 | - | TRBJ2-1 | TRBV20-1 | CSAPPGGGGSHEQFF | TGCAGTGCTCCACCGGGCGGCGGGGGGTCACATGAGCAGTTCTTC
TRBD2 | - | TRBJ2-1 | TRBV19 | CASRAGSNEQFF | TGTGCCAGTCGAGCGGGGAGCAATGAGCAGTTCTTC
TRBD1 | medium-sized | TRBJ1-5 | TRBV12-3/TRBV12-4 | CASSGTGSQPQHF | TGTGCCAGCTCTGGGACAGGGAGTCAGCCCCAGCATTTT
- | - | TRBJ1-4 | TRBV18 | CASSSQGRNEKLFF | TGTGCCAGCTCATCCCAGGGGCGGAATGAAAAACTGTTTTTT
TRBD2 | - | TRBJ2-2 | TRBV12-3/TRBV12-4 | CASSLLAGGSDGELFF | TGTGCCAGCAGCTTACTAGCGGGAGGTTCTGACGGGGAGCTGTTTTTT
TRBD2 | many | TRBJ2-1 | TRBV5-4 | CASSPTSGRSDEQFF | TGTGCCAGCAGCCCGACTAGCGGGAGGTCGGATGAGCAGTTCTTC
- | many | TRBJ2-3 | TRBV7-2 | CASSLAAHTDTQYF | TGTGCCAGCAGCTTAGCGGCGCACACAGATACGCAGTATTTT
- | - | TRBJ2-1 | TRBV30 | CAWASGPPLNEQFF | TGTGCCTGGGCAAGCGGGCCCCCCCTCAATGAGCAGTTCTTC
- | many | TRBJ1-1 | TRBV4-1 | CASSQEPGNTEAFF | TGCGCCAGCAGCCAAGAGCCGGGGAACACTGAAGCTTTCTTT
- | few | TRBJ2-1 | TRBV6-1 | CASSEFLASYNEQFF | TGTGCCAGCAGTGAATTTCTAGCATCCTACAATGAGCAGTTCTTC
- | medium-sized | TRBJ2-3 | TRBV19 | CASSMSGVADTQYF | TGTGCCAGTAGTATGTCTGGGGTTGCAGATACGCAGTATTTT
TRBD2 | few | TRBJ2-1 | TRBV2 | CASGLIRGVYNEQFF | TGTGCCAGCGGGCTGATACGGGGGGTATACAATGAGCAGTTCTTC
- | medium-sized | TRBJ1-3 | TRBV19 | CASSMVTVIGNTIYF | TGTGCCAGTAGTATGGTGACGGTTATTGGGAACACCATATATTTT
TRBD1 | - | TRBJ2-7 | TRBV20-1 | CSAKGAGLRYEQYF | TGCAGTGCTAAGGGGGCAGGACTCCGCTACGAGCAGTACTTC
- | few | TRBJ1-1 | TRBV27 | CASSLSIGARTEAFF | TGTGCCAGCAGTTTATCGATAGGGGCGAGAACTGAAGCTTTCTTT
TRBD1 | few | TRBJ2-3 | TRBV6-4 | CASSDGQGADTQYF | TGTGCCAGCAGTGACGGACAGGGGGCAGATACGCAGTATTTT
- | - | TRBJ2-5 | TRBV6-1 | CASSRTGPTQYF | TGTGCCAGCAGCCGTACAGGGCCGACCCAGTACTTC
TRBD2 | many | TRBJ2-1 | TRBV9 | CASSVVSSGRNEQFF | TGTGCCAGCAGCGTAGTCTCTAGCGGGAGAAATGAGCAGTTCTTC
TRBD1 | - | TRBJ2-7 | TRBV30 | CAYSGTGQTRYYEQYF | TGTGCCTACTCAGGGACAGGCCAAACAAGATACTACGAGCAGTACTTC
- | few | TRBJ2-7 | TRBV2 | CASSEVLVGVGEQYF | TGTGCCAGCAGTGAGGTCCTAGTTGGAGTGGGTGAGCAGTACTTC
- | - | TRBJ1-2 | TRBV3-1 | CASSQGLFGSYGYTF | TGTGCCAGCAGCCAAGGGCTTTTTGGAAGCTATGGCTACACCTTC
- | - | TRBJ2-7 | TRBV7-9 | CASSLLGNSYEQYF | TGTGCCAGCAGCTTACTTGGCAACTCCTACGAGCAGTACTTC
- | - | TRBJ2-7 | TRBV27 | CASTTQMGAEQYF | TGTGCCAGCACCACCCAGATGGGTGCCGAGCAGTACTTC
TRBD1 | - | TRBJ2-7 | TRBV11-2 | CASSFPGGQQYF | TGTGCCAGCAGCTTCCCAGGGGGCCAGCAGTACTTC
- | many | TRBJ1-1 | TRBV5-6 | CASSFGGSDTEAFF | TGTGCCAGCTCCTTCGGAGGGTCGGACACTGAAGCTTTCTTT
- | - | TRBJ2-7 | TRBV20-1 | CSAKPLAGNSYEQYF | TGCAGTGCTAAGCCCCTTGCGGGTAACTCCTACGAGCAGTACTTC
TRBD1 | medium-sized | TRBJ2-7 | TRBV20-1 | CSARQTGGNYEQYF | TGCAGTGCCCGCCAGACAGGGGGAAATTACGAGCAGTACTTC
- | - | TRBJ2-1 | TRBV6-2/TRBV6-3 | CASSYPSEGPFSYNEQFF | TGTGCCAGCAGTTACCCCTCGGAAGGGCCCTTTTCCTACAATGAGCAGTTCTTC
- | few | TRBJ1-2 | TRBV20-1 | CSAREQPYGYTF | TGCAGTGCTAGAGAGCAGCCATATGGCTACACCTTC
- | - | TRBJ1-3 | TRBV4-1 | CASSHTGGAGNTIYF | TGCGCCAGCAGCCATACTGGGGGAGCCGGAAACACCATATATTTT
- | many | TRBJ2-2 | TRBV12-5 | CASGPGHANTGELFF | TGTGCTAGTGGGCCGGGACACGCGAACACCGGGGAGCTGTTTTTT
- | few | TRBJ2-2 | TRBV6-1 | CASRSQTGELFF | TGTGCCAGCAGATCACAAACCGGGGAGCTGTTTTTT
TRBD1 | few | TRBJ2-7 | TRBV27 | CASRPGQGGLSPYEQYF | TGTGCCAGCAGGCCGGGACAGGGGGGACTTAGTCCCTACGAGCAGTACTTC
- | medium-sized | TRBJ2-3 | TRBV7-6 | CASSSGTLIFTDTQYF | TGTGCCAGCAGCTCCGGGACTCTCATTTTCACAGATACGCAGTATTTT
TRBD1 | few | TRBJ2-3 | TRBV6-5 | CASSLTGTGGSADTQYF | TGTGCCAGCAGCCTGACCGGGACAGGGGGCTCGGCAGATACGCAGTATTTT
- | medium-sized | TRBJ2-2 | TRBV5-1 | CASRTEANTGELFF | TGCGCCAGCAGGACAGAGGCGAACACCGGGGAGCTGTTTTTT
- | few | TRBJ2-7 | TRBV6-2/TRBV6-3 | CASSYSDSSYEQYF | TGTGCCAGCAGTTACTCGGATAGCTCCTACGAGCAGTACTTC
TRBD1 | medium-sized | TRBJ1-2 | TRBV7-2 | CASSSYRGQDYGYTF | TGTGCCAGCAGCTCCTACAGGGGGCAGGACTATGGCTACACCTTC
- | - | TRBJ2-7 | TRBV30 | CAWTRGNYEQYF | TGTGCCTGGACTAGGGGAAACTACGAGCAGTACTTC
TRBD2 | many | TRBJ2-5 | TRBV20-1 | CSARLGEGRETQYF | TGCAGTGCTAGATTGGGGGAGGGCCGGGAGACCCAGTACTTC
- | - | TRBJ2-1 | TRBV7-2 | CARSLGPGPEGKFF | TGTGCCAGAAGCTTAGGCCCCGGGCCCGAGGGGAAGTTCTTC
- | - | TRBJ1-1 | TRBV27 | CASSLSEGSDTEAFF | TGTGCCAGCAGTTTATCGGAGGGATCTGACACTGAAGCTTTCTTT
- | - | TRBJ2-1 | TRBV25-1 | CAWSDWKWGSGIKNNEQFF | TGTGCCTGGAGTGACTGGAAATGGGGATCGGGAATCAAGAACAATGAGCAGTTCTTC
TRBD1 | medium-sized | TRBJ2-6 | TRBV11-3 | CASSLTGTGLSGANVLTF | TGTGCCAGCAGCTTAACCGGGACAGGGCTTTCTGGGGCCAACGTCCTGACTTTC
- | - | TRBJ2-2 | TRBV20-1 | CSARIGHVELFF | TGCAGTGCTAGGATAGGCCACGTGGAGTTGTTTTTT
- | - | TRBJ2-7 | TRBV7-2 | CASSLAGARDEQYF | TGTGCCAGCAGCTTAGCGGGAGCGAGGGACGAGCAGTACTTC
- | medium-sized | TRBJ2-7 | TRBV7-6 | CASSLDVAYEQYF | TGTGCCAGCAGCTTAGACGTAGCCTACGAGCAGTACTTC
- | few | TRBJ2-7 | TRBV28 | CASSEAGAPYEQYF | TGTGCCAGCTCCGAGGCGGGGGCCCCCTACGAGCAGTACTTC
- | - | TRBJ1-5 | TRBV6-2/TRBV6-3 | CASRRGRNQPQHF | TGTGCCAGCAGACGGGGTCGAAATCAGCCCCAGCATTTT
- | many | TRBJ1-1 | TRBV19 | CASITQPGQNTEAFF | TGTGCCAGTATCACACAGCCGGGACAGAACACTGAAGCTTTCTTT
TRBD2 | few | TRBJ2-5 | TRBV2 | CASSGSGSGETQYF | TGTGCCAGCAGTGGTAGCGGGAGTGGAGAGACCCAGTACTTC
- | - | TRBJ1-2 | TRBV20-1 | CSARGAGGDNYGYTF | TGCAGTGCCCGAGGGGCAGGCGGGGATAACTATGGCTACACCTTC
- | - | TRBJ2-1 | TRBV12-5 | CASGLGPTTALNEQFF | TGTGCTAGTGGTTTGGGACCCACAACGGCCCTCAATGAGCAGTTCTTC